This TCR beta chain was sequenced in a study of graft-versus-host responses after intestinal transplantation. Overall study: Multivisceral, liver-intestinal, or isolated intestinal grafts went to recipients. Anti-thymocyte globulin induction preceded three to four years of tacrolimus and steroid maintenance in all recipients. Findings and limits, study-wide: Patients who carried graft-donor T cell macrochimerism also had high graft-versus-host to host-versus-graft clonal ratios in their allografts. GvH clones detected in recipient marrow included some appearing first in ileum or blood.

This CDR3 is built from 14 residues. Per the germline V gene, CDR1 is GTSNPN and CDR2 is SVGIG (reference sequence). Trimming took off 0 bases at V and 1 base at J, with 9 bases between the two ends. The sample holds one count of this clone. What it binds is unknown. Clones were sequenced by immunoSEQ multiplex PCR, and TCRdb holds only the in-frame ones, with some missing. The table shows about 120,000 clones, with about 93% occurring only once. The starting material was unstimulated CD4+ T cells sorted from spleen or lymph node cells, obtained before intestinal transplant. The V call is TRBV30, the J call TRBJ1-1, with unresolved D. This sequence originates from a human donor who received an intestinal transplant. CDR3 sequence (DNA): TGTGCCTGGAGTGTAGTATCGGCGAACACTGAAGCTTTCTTT. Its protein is CAWSVVSANTEAFF.